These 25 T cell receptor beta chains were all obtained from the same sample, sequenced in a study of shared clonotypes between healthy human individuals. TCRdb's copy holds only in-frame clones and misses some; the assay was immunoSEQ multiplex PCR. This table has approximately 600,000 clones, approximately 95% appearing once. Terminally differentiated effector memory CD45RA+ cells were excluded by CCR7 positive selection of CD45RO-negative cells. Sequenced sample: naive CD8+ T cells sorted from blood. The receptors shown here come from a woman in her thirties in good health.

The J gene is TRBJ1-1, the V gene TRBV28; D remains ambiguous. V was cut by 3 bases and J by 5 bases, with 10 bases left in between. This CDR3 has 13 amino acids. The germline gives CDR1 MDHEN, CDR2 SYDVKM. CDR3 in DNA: TGTGCCAGCAGTTTTGCGAGTATAACTGAAGCTTTCTTT. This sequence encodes CASSFASITEAFF.

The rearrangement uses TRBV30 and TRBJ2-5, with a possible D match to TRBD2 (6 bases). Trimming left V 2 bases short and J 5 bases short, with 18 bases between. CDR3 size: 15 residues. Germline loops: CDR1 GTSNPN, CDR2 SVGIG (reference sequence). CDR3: CAWSSLAGTGETQYF. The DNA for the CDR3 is TGTGCCTGGAGTTCGTTGGCAGGGACTGGGGAGACCCAGTACTTC.

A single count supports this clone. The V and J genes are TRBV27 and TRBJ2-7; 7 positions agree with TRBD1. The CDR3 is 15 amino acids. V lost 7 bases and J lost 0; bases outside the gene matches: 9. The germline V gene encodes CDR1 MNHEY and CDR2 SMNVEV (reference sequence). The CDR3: CASNPQGESSYEQYF. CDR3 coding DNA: TGTGCCAGCAATCCCCAGGGGGAAAGCTCCTACGAGCAGTACTTC.

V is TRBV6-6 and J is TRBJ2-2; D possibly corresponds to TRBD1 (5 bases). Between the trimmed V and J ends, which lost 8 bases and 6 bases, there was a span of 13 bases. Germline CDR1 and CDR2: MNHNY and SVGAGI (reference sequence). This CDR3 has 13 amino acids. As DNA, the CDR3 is TGTGCCAGCGGGGCAGACCTGCCCGGGGAGCTGTTTTTT. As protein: CASGADLPGELFF.

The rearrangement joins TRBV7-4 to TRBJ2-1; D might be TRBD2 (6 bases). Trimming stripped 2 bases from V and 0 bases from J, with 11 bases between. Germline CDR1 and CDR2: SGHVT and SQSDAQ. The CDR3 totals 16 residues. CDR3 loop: CASSLNSGSSYNEQFF. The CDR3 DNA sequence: TGTGCCAGCAGCTTAAATAGCGGAAGCTCCTACAATGAGCAGTTCTTC.

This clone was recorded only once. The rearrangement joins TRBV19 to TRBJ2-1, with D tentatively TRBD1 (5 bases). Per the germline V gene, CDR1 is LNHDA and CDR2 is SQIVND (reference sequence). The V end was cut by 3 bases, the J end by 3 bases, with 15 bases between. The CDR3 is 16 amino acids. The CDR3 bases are TGTGCCAGTAGTATCGCAGGGTCGGCCGGCTACAATGAGCAGTTCTTC. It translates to CASSIAGSAGYNEQFF.

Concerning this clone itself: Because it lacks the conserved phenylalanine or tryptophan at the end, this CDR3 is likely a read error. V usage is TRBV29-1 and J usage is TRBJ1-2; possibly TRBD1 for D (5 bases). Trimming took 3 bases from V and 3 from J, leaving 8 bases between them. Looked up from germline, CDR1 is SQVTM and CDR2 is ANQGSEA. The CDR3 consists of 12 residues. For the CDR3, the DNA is TGCAGCGTTGACAGGGAGGACTATGGCTACACCCTC. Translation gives CSVDREDYGYTL.

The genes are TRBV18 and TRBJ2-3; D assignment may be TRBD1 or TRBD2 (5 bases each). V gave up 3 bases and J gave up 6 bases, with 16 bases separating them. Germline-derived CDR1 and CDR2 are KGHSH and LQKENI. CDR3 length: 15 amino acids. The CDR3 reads CASSPDRDEVDTQYF. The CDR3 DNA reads TGTGCCAGCTCACCGGACCGGGACGAGGTGGATACGCAGTATTTT.

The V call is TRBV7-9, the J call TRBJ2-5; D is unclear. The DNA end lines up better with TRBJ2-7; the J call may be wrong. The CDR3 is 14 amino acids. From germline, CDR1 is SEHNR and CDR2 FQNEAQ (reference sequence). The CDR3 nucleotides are TGTGCCAGCACCCCTGATCTGAGGCCTTACGAGCAGTACTTC. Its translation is CASTPDLRPYEQYF.

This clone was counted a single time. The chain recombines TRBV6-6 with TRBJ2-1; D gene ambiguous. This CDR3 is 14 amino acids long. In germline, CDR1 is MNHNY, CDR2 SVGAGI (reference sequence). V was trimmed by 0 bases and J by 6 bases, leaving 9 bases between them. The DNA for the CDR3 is TGTGCCAGCAGTTACTCGGTAGTAGGCAATGAGCAGTTCTTC. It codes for CASSYSVVGNEQFF.

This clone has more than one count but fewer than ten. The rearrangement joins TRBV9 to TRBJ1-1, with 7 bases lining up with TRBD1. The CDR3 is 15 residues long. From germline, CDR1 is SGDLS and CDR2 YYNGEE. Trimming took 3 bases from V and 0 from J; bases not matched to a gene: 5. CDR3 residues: CASSEWDSMNTEAFF. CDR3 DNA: TGTGCCAGCAGCGAGTGGGACAGTATGAACACTGAAGCTTTCTTT.

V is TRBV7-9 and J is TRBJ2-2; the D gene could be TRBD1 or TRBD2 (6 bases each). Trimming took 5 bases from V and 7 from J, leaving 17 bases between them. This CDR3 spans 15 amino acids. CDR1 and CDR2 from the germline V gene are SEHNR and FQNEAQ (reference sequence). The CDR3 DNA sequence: TGTGCCAGCAGCCTAGGGGACATGGAGGGCGGGGAGCTGTTTTTT. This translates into CASSLGDMEGGELFF. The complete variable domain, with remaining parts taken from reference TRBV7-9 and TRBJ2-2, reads DTGVSQNPRHKITKRGQNVTFRCDPISEHNRLYWYRQTLGQGPEFLTYFQNEAQLEKSRLLSDRFSAERPKGSFSTLEIQRTEQGDSAMYLCASSLGDMEGGELFFGEGSRLTVL.

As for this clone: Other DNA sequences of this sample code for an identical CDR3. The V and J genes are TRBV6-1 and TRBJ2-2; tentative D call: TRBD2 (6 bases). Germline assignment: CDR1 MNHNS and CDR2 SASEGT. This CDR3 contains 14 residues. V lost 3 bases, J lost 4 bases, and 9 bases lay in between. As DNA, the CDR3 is TGTGCCAGCAGTGAGGGAGGTCGCACCGGGGAGCTGTTTTTT. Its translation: CASSEGGRTGELFF.

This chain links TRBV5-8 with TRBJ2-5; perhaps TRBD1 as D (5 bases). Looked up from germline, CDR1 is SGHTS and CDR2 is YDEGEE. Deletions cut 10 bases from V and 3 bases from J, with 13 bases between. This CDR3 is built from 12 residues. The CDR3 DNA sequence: TGTGCCGGTCCAGGGCGCGAAGAGACCCAGTACTTC. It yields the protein CAGPGREETQYF.

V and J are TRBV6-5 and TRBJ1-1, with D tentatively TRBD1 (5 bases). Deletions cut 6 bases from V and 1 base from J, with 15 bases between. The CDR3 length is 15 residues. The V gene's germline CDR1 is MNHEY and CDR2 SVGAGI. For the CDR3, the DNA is TGTGCCAGCAGACTGATCGGGGGGGGGAACACTGAAGCTTTCTTT. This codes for CASRLIGGGNTEAFF.

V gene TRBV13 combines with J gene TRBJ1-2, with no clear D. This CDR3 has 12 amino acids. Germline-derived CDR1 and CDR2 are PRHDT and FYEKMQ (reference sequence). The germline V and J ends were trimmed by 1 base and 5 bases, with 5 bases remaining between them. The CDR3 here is CASSLVQYGYTF. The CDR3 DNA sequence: TGTGCCAGCAGCTTAGTACAGTATGGCTACACCTTC.

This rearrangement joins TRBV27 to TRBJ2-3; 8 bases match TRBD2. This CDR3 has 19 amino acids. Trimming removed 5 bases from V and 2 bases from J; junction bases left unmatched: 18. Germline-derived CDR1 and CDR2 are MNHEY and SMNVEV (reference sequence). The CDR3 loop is CASSAARTGGPGVTDTQYF. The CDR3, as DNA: TGTGCCAGCAGTGCCGCCCGTACGGGAGGGCCTGGAGTCACAGATACGCAGTATTTT.

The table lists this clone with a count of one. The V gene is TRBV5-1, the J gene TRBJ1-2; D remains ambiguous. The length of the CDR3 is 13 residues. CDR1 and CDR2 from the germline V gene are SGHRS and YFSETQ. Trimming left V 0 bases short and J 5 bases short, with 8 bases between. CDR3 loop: CASSLASVYGYTF. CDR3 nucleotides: TGCGCCAGCAGCTTGGCCTCCGTTTATGGCTACACCTTC.

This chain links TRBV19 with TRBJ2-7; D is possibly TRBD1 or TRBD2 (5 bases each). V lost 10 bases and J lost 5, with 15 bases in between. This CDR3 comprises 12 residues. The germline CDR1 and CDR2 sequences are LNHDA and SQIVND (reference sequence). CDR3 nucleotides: TGTGCCACTACGGGGACGAGGAACGAGCAGTACTTC. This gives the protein CATTGTRNEQYF.

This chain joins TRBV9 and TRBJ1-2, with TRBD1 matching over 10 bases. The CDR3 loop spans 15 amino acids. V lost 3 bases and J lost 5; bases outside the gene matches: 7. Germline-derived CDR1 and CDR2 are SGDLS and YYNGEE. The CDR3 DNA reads TGTGCCAGCAGCGGAATCCGGGACAGGGGTTATGGCTACACCTTC. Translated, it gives CASSGIRDRGYGYTF.

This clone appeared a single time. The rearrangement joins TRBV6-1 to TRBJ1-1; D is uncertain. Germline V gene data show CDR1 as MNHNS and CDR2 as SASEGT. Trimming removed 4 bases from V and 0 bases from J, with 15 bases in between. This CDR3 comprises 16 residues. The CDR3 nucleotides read TGTGCCAGCAGTGTTTCGGGGATTATCATGAACACTGAAGCTTTCTTT. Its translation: CASSVSGIIMNTEAFF.

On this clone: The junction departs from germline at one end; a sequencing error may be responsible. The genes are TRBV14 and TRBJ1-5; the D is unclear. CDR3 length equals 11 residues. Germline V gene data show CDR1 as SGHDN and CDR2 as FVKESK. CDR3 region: CASSEDGTLHF. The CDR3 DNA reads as TGTGCCAGCAGCGAAGACGGTACTCTGCATTTT.

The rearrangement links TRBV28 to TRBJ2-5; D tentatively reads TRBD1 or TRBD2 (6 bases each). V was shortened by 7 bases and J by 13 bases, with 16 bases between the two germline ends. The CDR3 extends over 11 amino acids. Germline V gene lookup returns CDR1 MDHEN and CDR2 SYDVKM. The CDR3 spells CASIPGGPMYF. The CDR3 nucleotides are TGTGCCAGCATCCCCGGGGGCCCGATGTACTTC.

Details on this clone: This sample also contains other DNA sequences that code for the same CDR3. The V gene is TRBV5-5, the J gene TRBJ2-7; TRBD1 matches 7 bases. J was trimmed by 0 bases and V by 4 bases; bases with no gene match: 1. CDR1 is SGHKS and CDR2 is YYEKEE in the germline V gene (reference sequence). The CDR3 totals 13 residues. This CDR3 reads CASSGDSSYEQYF. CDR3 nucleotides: TGTGCCAGCAGCGGGGACAGCTCCTACGAGCAGTACTTC.

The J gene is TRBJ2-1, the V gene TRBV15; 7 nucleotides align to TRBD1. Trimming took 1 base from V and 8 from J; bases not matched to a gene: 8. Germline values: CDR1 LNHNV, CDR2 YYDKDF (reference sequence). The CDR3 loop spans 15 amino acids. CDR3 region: CATSRARQGTDEQFF. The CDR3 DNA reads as TGTGCCACCAGCAGAGCCAGACAGGGTACGGATGAGCAGTTCTTC. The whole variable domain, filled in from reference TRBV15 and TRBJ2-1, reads DAMVIQNPRYQVTQFGKPVTLSCSQTLNHNVMYWYQQKSSQAPKLLFHYYDKDFNNEADTPDNFQSRRPNTSFCFLDIRSPGLGDTAMYLCATSRARQGTDEQFFGPGTRLTVL.